A selection of T cell receptor beta chains follows, all from one sample in a study of read filtering for tumor transcriptome and immune sequencing. Each CDR3 protein is one row after TCRdb ran MiXCR on the reads. The sample records approximately 38,000 distinct CDR3 sequences, roughly an eighth being singletons. The sequenced sample was a population of CD138-negative cells sorted from bone marrow. Receptors were obtained from a donor at least 40 years old with multiple myeloma. Each CDR3 is given with its conserved first and last residue. A D gene is named only where the DNA matches it firmly. Clone sizes are given selectively: once, few, many, or a class where the clone is expanded.

j_call | d_call | v_call | clone_size | cdr3_aa | cdr3_nt
TRBJ2-7 | - | TRBV4-2 | many | CASSQDPQGRSYEQYF | TGTGCCAGCAGCCAAGATCCCCAGGGCAGGAGCTACGAGCAGTACTTC
TRBJ2-5 | TRBD1 | TRBV28 | many | CASTDRGMGSQETQYF | TGTGCCAGCACGGACAGGGGCATGGGGAGTCAAGAGACCCAGTACTTC
TRBJ2-4 | TRBD1 | TRBV29-1 | many | CSVWTGGNIQYF | TGCAGCGTTTGGACAGGAGGAAACATTCAGTACTTC
TRBJ2-5 | - | TRBV5-5 | many | CASSETETQYF | TGTGCCAGCAGCGAAACAGAGACCCAGTACTTC
TRBJ2-1 | - | TRBV11-2 | many | CASSLEGGPGNEQFF | TGTGCCAGCAGCTTAGAGGGGGGGCCGGGGAATGAGCAGTTCTTC
TRBJ2-7 | TRBD1 | TRBV6-2/TRBV6-3 | - | CASSYSTGTGKEQYF | TGTGCCAGCAGTTACTCGACTGGGACAGGGAAGGAGCAGTACTTC
TRBJ2-5 | TRBD2 | TRBV28 | few | CASSPNLGTSGQETQYF | TGTGCCAGCAGTCCCAACCTCGGGACTAGCGGCCAAGAGACCCAGTACTTC
TRBJ2-1 | - | TRBV29-1 | many | CSVEPLASSSYNEQFF | TGCAGCGTTGAGCCGCTAGCGTCTAGCTCCTACAATGAGCAGTTCTTC
TRBJ2-2 | - | TRBV5-1 | - | CASREGTDTGELFF | TGCGCCAGCAGGGAGGGGACGGACACCGGGGAGCTGTTTTTT
TRBJ1-1 | TRBD1 | TRBV7-2 | many | CASSSRTGAGKTEAFF | TGTGCCAGCAGCTCGCGGACAGGGGCCGGGAAAACTGAAGCTTTCTTT
TRBJ1-1 | - | TRBV6-5 | many | CASSPYEGRNTEAFF | TGTGCCAGCAGTCCCTATGAAGGCCGGAACACTGAAGCTTTCTTT
TRBJ2-6 | - | TRBV19 | many | CASSMKGQGANVLTF | TGTGCCAGTAGTATGAAGGGGCAGGGGGCCAACGTCCTGACTTTC
TRBJ2-7 | - | TRBV5-1 | once | CASSQERDYEQYF | TGCGCCAGCAGCCAGGAAAGGGACTACGAGCAGTACTTC
TRBJ2-7 | TRBD2 | TRBV28 | many | CASSWGTSYLTYEQYF | TGTGCCAGCAGTTGGGGGACTAGCTATTTGACCTACGAGCAGTACTTC
TRBJ2-7 | - | TRBV20-1 | many | CSAQDRTPYEQYF | TGCAGTGCTCAAGACAGGACACCCTACGAGCAGTACTTC
TRBJ2-5 | TRBD2 | TRBV11-2 | many | CASSRGLASETQYF | TGTGCCAGCAGCCGCGGACTAGCTTCAGAGACCCAGTACTTC